This T cell receptor (beta chain) was recovered during a study of response to subunit inactivated influenza vaccine. Study-level results: Authors proposed each seasonal influenza vaccination draws in few new T cells.

V was clipped by 5 bases and J by 2 bases; unmatched bases: 7. The CDR3 consists of 16 residues. This clonotype has more than one count but fewer than ten. The antigen remains unidentified. TCRdb reprocessed the RT-PCR reads with MiXCR, giving one entry per CDR3 protein. The sample carries 700,000 to 800,000 distinct CDR3 sequences, less than 20% recorded once. The sample in question was PBMCs from blood, obtained roughly 5 days after vaccination. This chain joins TRBV12-3 or TRBV12-4 and TRBJ2-2; TRBD1 matches at 8 bases. This TCR came from a man aged 45 to 65 who received an inactivated influenza vaccine. The CDR3 region is CASSLPDRVNTGELFF. The CDR3 DNA follows: TGTGCCAGCAGTCTCCCGGACAGGGTAAACACCGGGGAGCTGTTTTTT.